The rows below give T cell receptor beta chains drawn from one sample of a study of T cell changes during pregnancy in multiple sclerosis. Produced via immunoSEQ multiplex PCR; TCRdb's table is partial and in-frame only. The table has tens of thousands of clones, 95% to 97% seen once. The input for sequencing was CD8+ T cells from peripheral blood mononuclear cells, taken after pregnancy. Receptor source: a female donor with multiple sclerosis, enrolled in a pregnancy study. Each CDR3 is given with its conserved first and last residue. D genes are given only for firm matches. The size of a clone is reported for some rows only, either as once, few or many, or as a class for expanded clones.

v_call	j_call	clone_size	d_call	cdr3_nt	cdr3_aa
TRBV4-3	TRBJ2-7	NA	NA	TGCGCCAGCAGCCAGACGACTTCTTCCCCCCAAGCGGAGCAGTACTTC	CASSQTTSSPQAEQYF
TRBV7-9	TRBJ2-7	NA	TRBD2	TGTGCCAGCAGCTCGACTAGCGGGAGGTTTGACGAGCAGTACTTC	CASSSTSGRFDEQYF
TRBV28	TRBJ2-1	NA	NA	TGTGCCAGCAGTCCCTCGGACAGCTCCTACAATGAGCAGTTCTTC	CASSPSDSSYNEQFF
TRBV27	TRBJ1-1	NA	NA	TGTGCCAGCAGTCCCGGGACTCAGAACACTGAAGCTTTCTTT	CASSPGTQNTEAFF
TRBV14	TRBJ1-4	NA	TRBD1	TGTGCCAGCAGCCAGGGAACAGGGGTTCCCGAAAAACTGTTTTTT	CASSQGTGVPEKLFF
TRBV28	TRBJ1-5	NA	NA	TGTGCCAGCAGGCCGACAGGTCAAGGCAATCAGCCCCAGCATTTT	CASRPTGQGNQPQHF
TRBV28	TRBJ1-5	NA	NA	TGTGCCAGCAGAGGCGGGCAGGTCATGCTTAGCAATCAGCCCCAGCATTTT	CASRGGQVMLSNQPQHF
TRBV14	TRBJ1-4	NA	NA	TGTGCCAGCAGCCAGTCTGGACAGAGAAATGAAAAACTGTTTTTT	CASSQSGQRNEKLFF
TRBV2	TRBJ1-2	NA	NA	TGTGCCACTCCACTCGCGGGGGAGGGGGGCTTTTATGGCTACACCTTC	CATPLAGEGGFYGYTF
TRBV2	TRBJ1-2	NA	NA	TGTGCCAGCAGTCCGCGGGGGGGGATGCCGAGCGAGATTCCGTATGGCTACACCTTC	CASSPRGGMPSEIPYGYTF
TRBV5-1	TRBJ2-3	NA	NA	TGCGCCAGCAGCTTGGAACACCTTCAGTTGGATACGCAGTATTTT	CASSLEHLQLDTQYF
TRBV25-1	TRBJ2-1	NA	TRBD1	TGTGCCAGCAGCCCGGGACAGGGGGACTACAATGAGCAGTTCTTC	CASSPGQGDYNEQFF
TRBV7-9	TRBJ1-1	few	TRBD1	TGTGCCAGCAGCCCCACGGTGACAGGGACGGTTGAGGGCACTGAAGCTTTCTTT	CASSPTVTGTVEGTEAFF
TRBV6-6	TRBJ2-7	NA	TRBD1	TGTGCCAGCAGCCACTCCGGGACAGGGCCCTACGAGCAGTACTTC	CASSHSGTGPYEQYF
TRBV5-1	TRBJ2-7	NA	TRBD2	TGCGCCAGCAGTTGGACTAGCGGTTCCTACGAGCAGTACTTC	CASSWTSGSYEQYF
TRBV7-6	TRBJ2-5	NA	TRBD2	TGTGCCAGCAGCCCTAGCGGGTGGGGAGAGACCCAGTACTTC	CASSPSGWGETQYF
TRBV5-1	TRBJ2-1	NA	TRBD2	TGCGCCAGCAGCTCCACTAGCGGGCTCCTATACAATGAGCAGTTCTTC	CASSSTSGLLYNEQFF
TRBV9	TRBJ1-4	NA	TRBD1	TGTGCCAGCAGCTTCTCCCCCACACAGGGGGATGATGAAAAACTGTTTTTT	CASSFSPTQGDDEKLFF
TRBV27	TRBJ1-4	NA	TRBD1	TGTGCCAGCAGTCAGGGGGTGGCTAATGAAAAACTGTTTTTT	CASSQGVANEKLFF
TRBV27	TRBJ2-7	NA	NA	TGTGCCAGCAGTTTATTAGGGCAGGGTAGGGAGCAGTACTTC	CASSLLGQGREQYF
TRBV9	TRBJ2-1	NA	NA	TGTGCCAGCGCGCAAAGCTCCTACAATGAGCAGTTCTTC	CASAQSSYNEQFF
TRBV29-1	TRBJ2-7	NA	TRBD1	TGCAGCGTTGAAGGGGCAGGGGGCAAGAACGAGCAGTACTTC	CSVEGAGGKNEQYF
TRBV5-4	TRBJ2-7	once	TRBD2	TGTGCCAGCAGCCGCAGCGGGAACCCCTACGAGCAGTACTTC	CASSRSGNPYEQYF
TRBV6-4	TRBJ2-7	once	TRBD2	TGTGCCAGCAGTGACAGGGTAGCGGGAGGTCTCTCCTACGAGCAGTACTTC	CASSDRVAGGLSYEQYF
TRBV19	TRBJ2-7	once	TRBD1	TGTGCCAGTAGTCTCGGGACAGGGAGCTACGAGCAGTACTTC	CASSLGTGSYEQYF
TRBV28	TRBJ2-7	NA	TRBD1	TGTGCCAGCAGTCCCGACAGGGGGCCATACGAGCAGTACTTC	CASSPDRGPYEQYF
TRBV29-1	TRBJ2-1	once	TRBD2	TGCAGCGTTGAGACGAGCGGGGCCTACAATGAGCAGTTCTTC	CSVETSGAYNEQFF
TRBV27	TRBJ2-3	NA	TRBD2	TGTGCCAGCAGTTTGGCTAGCGGGAGTTTCGCAGATACGCAGTATTTT	CASSLASGSFADTQYF
TRBV7-9	TRBJ2-1	NA	TRBD2	TGTGCCATTGAGATGGGGCGGGAGGCCTTCAATGAGCAGTTCTTC	CAIEMGREAFNEQFF
TRBV9	TRBJ2-7	NA	NA	TGTGCCAGCAGCACTTCCCCCTACGAGCAGTACTTC	CASSTSPYEQYF
TRBV29-1	TRBJ2-5	NA	TRBD2	TGCAGCGTTGTCCCCGGGACTAGCGTCCAAGAGACCCAGTACTTC	CSVVPGTSVQETQYF
TRBV5-4	TRBJ2-5	NA	NA	TGTGCCAGCAGCTTGGGAAACAGTAAAGAGACCCAGTACTTC	CASSLGNSKETQYF
TRBV29-1	TRBJ2-7	NA	TRBD1	TGCAGCGTTGAATCCGGGACAGGTTCCTACGAGCAGTACTTC	CSVESGTGSYEQYF
TRBV19	TRBJ2-2	NA	TRBD2	TGTGCCAGTAGTATGGTCCCGCTGCGGGAGGGGCCGGGCACCGGGGAGCTGTTTTTT	CASSMVPLREGPGTGELFF
TRBV5-1	TRBJ2-1	NA	TRBD2	TGCGCCAGCAGCTTGGCGGGAGGCCGGGATGAGCAGTTCTTC	CASSLAGGRDEQFF
TRBV2	TRBJ2-5	NA	NA	TGTGCCAGCAGTCCCTCGACAAGTCAAGAGACCCAGTACTTC	CASSPSTSQETQYF
TRBV6-1	TRBJ2-2	NA	TRBD2	TGTGCCAGCATGGGGGGACTAGCGCTTTACGGGGAGCTGTTTTTT	CASMGGLALYGELFF
TRBV9	TRBJ1-1	once	NA	TGTGCCAGCAGCGCCAGGGATTCTGAAGCTTTCTTT	CASSARDSEAFF
TRBV4-1	TRBJ2-3	NA	NA	TGCGCCAGCAGCCAAGCAGAAGATACGCAGTATTTT	CASSQAEDTQYF
TRBV5-4	TRBJ2-1	NA	NA	TGTGCCAGCAGCTTTCCCGCCGGGACACCAGCCTACAATGAGCAGTTCTTC	CASSFPAGTPAYNEQFF
TRBV19	TRBJ2-3	NA	NA	TGTGCCAGTAGTATGGCTGGGAGTGGCGCAGATACGCAGTATTTT	CASSMAGSGADTQYF
TRBV19	TRBJ2-5	NA	TRBD2	TGTGCCAGTAGTCCTGAGGGGCTAGCGGGCCAAGAGACCCAGTACTTC	CASSPEGLAGQETQYF
TRBV7-9	TRBJ2-7	NA	NA	TGTGCCAGCAGCTTAGGGCCCTCCTACGAGCAGTACTTC	CASSLGPSYEQYF
TRBV7-9	TRBJ2-6	NA	NA	TGTGCCAGCAGCCCCCTTCAGGGGACAGGGGCCAACGTCCTGACTTTC	CASSPLQGTGANVLTF
TRBV2	TRBJ2-7	NA	TRBD1	TGTGCCAGCAGTCGACAGGGTAAAGCCTACGAGCAGTACTTC	CASSRQGKAYEQYF
TRBV4-2	TRBJ2-2	NA	TRBD2	TGTGCCAGCAGCCACCCCGACTGGGGAGGGGCCGGGGAGCTGTTTTTT	CASSHPDWGGAGELFF
TRBV27	TRBJ2-7	NA	TRBD2	TGTGCCAGCGCTAGCGGATCCTACGAGCAGTACTTC	CASASGSYEQYF
TRBV9	TRBJ1-1	NA	NA	TGTGCCAGCAGCGTAGGAGGGAGCACTGAAGCTTTCTTT	CASSVGGSTEAFF
TRBV27	TRBJ1-5	once	NA	TGTGCCAGCAGTTTATCGATAGAACAGCCCCAGCATTTT	CASSLSIEQPQHF
TRBV15	TRBJ2-2	NA	NA	TGTGCCACCAGCAGGGGACAGAACACCGGGGAGCTGTTTTTT	CATSRGQNTGELFF
TRBV19	TRBJ2-7	NA	TRBD1	TGTGCCAGTCAACAGGGGGCCAACGAGCAGTACTTC	CASQQGANEQYF
TRBV19	TRBJ2-7	NA	TRBD1	TGTGCCAGTAGCGGGTCGGGGACAGTGCCCTACGAGCAGTACTTC	CASSGSGTVPYEQYF
TRBV4-1	TRBJ2-1	NA	NA	TGCGCCAGCAGCCAAACCCTAGCGTACGAGCAGTTCTTC	CASSQTLAYEQFF